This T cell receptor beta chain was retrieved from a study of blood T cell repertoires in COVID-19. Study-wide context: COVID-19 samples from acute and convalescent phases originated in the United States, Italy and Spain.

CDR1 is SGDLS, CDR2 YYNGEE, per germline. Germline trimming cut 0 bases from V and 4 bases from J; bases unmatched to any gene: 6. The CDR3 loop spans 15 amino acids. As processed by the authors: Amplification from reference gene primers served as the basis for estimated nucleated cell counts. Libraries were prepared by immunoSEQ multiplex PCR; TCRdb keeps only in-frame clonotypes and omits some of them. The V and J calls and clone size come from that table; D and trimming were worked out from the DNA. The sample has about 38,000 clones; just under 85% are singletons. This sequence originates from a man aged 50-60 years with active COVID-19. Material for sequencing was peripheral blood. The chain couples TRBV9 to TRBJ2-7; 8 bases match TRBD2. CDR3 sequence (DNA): TGTGCCAGCAGCGTAGGAAGCGGGGGTACGTACGAGCAGTACTTC. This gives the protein CASSVGSGGTYEQYF.